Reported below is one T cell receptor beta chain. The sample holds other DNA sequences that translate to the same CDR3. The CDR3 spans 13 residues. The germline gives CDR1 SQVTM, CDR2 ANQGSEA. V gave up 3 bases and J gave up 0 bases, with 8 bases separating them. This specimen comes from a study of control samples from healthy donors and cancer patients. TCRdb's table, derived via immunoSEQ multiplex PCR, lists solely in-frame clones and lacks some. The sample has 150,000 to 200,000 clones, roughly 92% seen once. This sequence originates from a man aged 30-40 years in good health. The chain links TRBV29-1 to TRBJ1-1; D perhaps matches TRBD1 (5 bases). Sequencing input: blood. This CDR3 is CSVEGRMNTEAFF. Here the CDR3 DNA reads TGCAGCGTTGAGGGACGGATGAACACTGAAGCTTTCTTT.